This T cell receptor (beta chain) was profiled in a study of identical twins. This clonotype was counted only a few times. Looked up from germline, CDR1 is SGHAT and CDR2 is FQDESV (reference sequence). The CDR3 is 19 amino acids. V was pared by 5 bases and J by 7 bases, with 22 bases of the junction left unmatched. TCRdb used MiXCR to reprocess the 5' RACE reads, holding one entry per CDR3 protein. Of around 500,000 distinct CDR3 sequences listed, approximately 15% are singletons. The sample was also reused in another study, on yellow fever vaccine responses in identical twins.

Specimen: CD4+ T cells sorted from blood. The chain has TRBV11-1 and TRBJ2-1; 8 bases are a match to TRBD2. The receptor was isolated from a woman aged 18-29 years in good health. CDR3 DNA sequence: TGTGCCAGCAGCCCTAATTCCGGTGCCGGGAGGGATGGTGTAAATGAGCAGTTCTTC. Protein: CASSPNSGAGRDGVNEQFF. Filled out from reference TRBV11-1 and TRBJ2-1, the complete variable domain reads EAEVAQSPRYKITEKSQAVAFWCDPISGHATLYWYRQILGQGPELLVQFQDESVVDDSQLPKDRFSAERLKGVDSTLKIQPAELGDSAMYLCASSPNSGAGRDGVNEQFFGPGTRLTVL.